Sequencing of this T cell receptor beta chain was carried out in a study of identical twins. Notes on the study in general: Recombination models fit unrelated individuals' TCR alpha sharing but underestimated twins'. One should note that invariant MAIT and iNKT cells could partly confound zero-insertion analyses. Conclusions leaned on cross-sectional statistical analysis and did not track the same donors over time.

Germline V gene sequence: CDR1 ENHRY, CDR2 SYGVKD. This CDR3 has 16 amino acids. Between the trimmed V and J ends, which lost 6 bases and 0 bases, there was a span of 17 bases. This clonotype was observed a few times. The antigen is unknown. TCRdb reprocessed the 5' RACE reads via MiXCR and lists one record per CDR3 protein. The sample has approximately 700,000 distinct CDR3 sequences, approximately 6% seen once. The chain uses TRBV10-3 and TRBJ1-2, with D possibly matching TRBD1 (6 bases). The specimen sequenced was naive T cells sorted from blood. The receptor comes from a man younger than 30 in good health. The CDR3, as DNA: TGTGCCATCAGAACCCCTCAGGGGCCCGCTAACTATGGCTACACCTTC. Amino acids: CAIRTPQGPANYGYTF.